These T cell receptor beta chains were read from a single sample in a study of shared clonotypes between healthy human individuals. Produced via immunoSEQ multiplex PCR; TCRdb's table is partial and in-frame only. The data contain millions of clones, approximately 90% of them singletons. The source material was naive CD4+ T cells sorted from blood. These receptors were taken from a man aged 18 to 29 in good health. Each CDR3 is given with its conserved first and last residue. The order of the fields is V gene, clone size, CDR3 length, D gene, J gene, CDR3 DNA, CDR3 protein. The D gene is left open where the match is weak. Clone size appears in some rows only: once, few, many, or a class for an expanded clone.

>TRBV19|-|15|-|TRBJ1-5
TGTGCCAGTAGGTTTTCAGGGGCAAGCAATCAGCCCCAGCATTTT
CASRFSGASNQPQHF
>TRBV30|once|13|-|TRBJ2-5
TGTGCCTGGAGTGGGGGGCGGGATGGGACCCAGTACTTC
CAWSGGRDGTQYF
>TRBV15|-|15|TRBD1|TRBJ2-7
TGTGCCACCAGCAGAGAGGGACAGGGGTTGTACGAGCAGTACTTC
CATSREGQGLYEQYF
>TRBV2|-|15|-|TRBJ2-7
TGTGCCAGCAGTGAAGAGACAGGTAACTCCTACGAGCAGTACTTC
CASSEETGNSYEQYF
>TRBV6-5|-|15|-|TRBJ1-1
TGTGCCAGCAGGTCGGGAAGGGGCGAGAACACTGAAGCTTTCTTT
CASRSGRGENTEAFF
>TRBV29-1|-|11|-|TRBJ2-3
TGCAGCGTTGAGGTTTCAGATACGCAGTATTTT
CSVEVSDTQYF
>TRBV7-9|-|14|-|TRBJ1-4
TGTGCCAGCAGCTTAACCTCAACTAATGAAAAACTGTTTTTT
CASSLTSTNEKLFF
>TRBV19|-|15|TRBD1|TRBJ1-6
TGTGCCAGCGGGACAGGGGTGGAGATAAATTCACCCCTCCACTTT
CASGTGVEINSPLHF
>TRBV7-9|-|16|-|TRBJ1-1
TGTGCCAGCAGCTTACCTTCAGGGAGGATGAACACTGAAGCTTTCTTT
CASSLPSGRMNTEAFF
>TRBV6-5|-|16|-|TRBJ1-1
TGTGCCAGCAGTTACGGACTTTTTAACGGCAACACTGAAGCTTTCTTT
CASSYGLFNGNTEAFF
>TRBV2|-|15|-|TRBJ1-1
TGTGCCAGCAGAGCCCGCGGGGGGCCGAACACTGAAGCTTTCTTT
CASRARGGPNTEAFF
>TRBV5-1|-|19|TRBD2|TRBJ2-3
TGCGCCAGCAGCTTGGCCGGGACTAGCGGGGGTCGCAGCACAGATACGCAGTATTTT
CASSLAGTSGGRSTDTQYF
>TRBV6-5|-|14|-|TRBJ1-3
TGTGCCAGCAGTTACTCGAAAGGGGGAAACACCATATATTTT
CASSYSKGGNTIYF
>TRBV6-6|once|15|TRBD2|TRBJ2-5
TGTGCCAGCAAGTCCACAGGCTCCGGGGGGGAGACCCAGTACTTC
CASKSTGSGGETQYF
>TRBV19|-|11|-|TRBJ2-7
TGTCTAAAAAGACGTAGCTACGAGCAGTACTTC
CLKRRSYEQYF
>TRBV5-6|-|14|-|TRBJ2-5
TGTGCCAGCAGCTTTAGAGGGGGGTCGGAGACCCAGTACTTC
CASSFRGGSETQYF